The 9 T cell receptor beta chains below come from one sample, sequenced in a study of blood T cell repertoires in COVID-19. Sequencing used immunoSEQ multiplex PCR; TCRdb keeps in-frame clones, though not all of them. The sample yields tens of thousands of clones, around 84% seen once. The sequenced sample consisted of peripheral blood. All receptors come from a human donor in a cohort sampled during active COVID-19.

In this sample, this clone turned up a few times. The chain carries TRBV7-2 and TRBJ2-7; the D gene is possibly TRBD2 (5 bases). The CDR3 totals 15 residues. The V and J ends lost 1 base and 3 bases respectively, with 13 bases between them. Germline-derived CDR1 and CDR2 are SGHTA and FQGNSA. The CDR3 is CASSLGSGSYYEQYF. The CDR3 DNA is TGTGCCAGCAGCTTAGGGTCGGGATCCTACTACGAGCAGTACTTC.

The genes are TRBV6-6 and TRBJ1-2; TRBD1 is a possible D gene (5 bases). Germline V gene data show CDR1 as MNHNY and CDR2 as SVGAGI (reference sequence). Trimming shortened V by 0 bases and J by 4 bases, and 9 bases separated the two germline ends. The CDR3 length is 14 residues. This CDR3 is CASSYSGGSYGYTF. The CDR3 DNA reads TGTGCCAGCAGTTACTCGGGGGGAAGCTATGGCTACACCTTC.

The rearrangement links TRBV4-1 to TRBJ1-1, with D perhaps matching TRBD1 (5 bases). The CDR3 extends over 11 amino acids. Per the germline V gene, CDR1 is MGHRA and CDR2 is YSYEKL. Between the trimmed V and J ends, which lost 10 bases and 4 bases, there was a span of 10 bases. CDR3 residues: CATWRGTEAFF. CDR3 sequence (DNA): TGCGCCACATGGAGGGGCACTGAAGCTTTCTTT.

This clone was counted once. The chain combines TRBV6-1 with TRBJ2-4; a weak D match, TRBD1 (6 bases). Germline CDR1 reads MNHNS; CDR2 reads SASEGT. V lost 2 bases, J lost 3 bases, and 11 bases lay in between. This CDR3 contains 15 residues. The CDR3 loop is CASSELQGGKNIQYF. The CDR3 DNA sequence: TGTGCCAGCAGTGAACTGCAAGGGGGCAAAAACATTCAGTACTTC.

This clone was observed once. The DNA of the CDR3 is TGTGCCAGCATGCCAGGGCCTGGGAATTCACCCCTCCACTTT. Translation gives CASMPGPGNSPLHF. This chain connects TRBV6-5 to TRBJ1-6; weak D call: TRBD1 (5 bases). The germline gives CDR1 MNHEY, CDR2 SVGAGI. CDR3 length: 14 amino acids. The V end was cut by 7 bases, the J end by 7 bases, with 14 bases between.

The V and J genes are TRBV4-2 and TRBJ1-3; no firm D call. CDR1 and CDR2 from the germline V gene are LGHNA and YNFKEQ. The CDR3 is 15 amino acids. Between the trimmed V and J ends, which lost 0 bases and 4 bases, there was a span of 10 bases. CDR3 DNA: TGTGCCAGCAGCCAAGACCGGGGTTCCGGAAACACCATATATTTT. It yields the protein CASSQDRGSGNTIYF.

In this sample, this clone turned up once. The genes are TRBV7-8 and TRBJ1-5, with D possibly being TRBD1 (5 bases). The CDR3 runs 13 residues. Trimming shortened V by 5 bases and J by 4 bases, and 9 bases separated the two germline ends. The germline gives CDR1 SGHVS, CDR2 FQNEAQ. The DNA for the CDR3 is TGTGCCAGCAGCGTTCAGGGAAATCAGCCCCAGCATTTT. This sequence encodes CASSVQGNQPQHF.

The chain joins TRBV3-1 (or the pseudogene TRBV3-2) to TRBJ2-3; 13 bases agree with TRBD2. Trimming cost V 1 base and J 2 bases; bases outside gene matches: 3. Germline loops: CDR1 LGHDT, CDR2 YNNKEL (reference sequence). The CDR3 loop spans 17 amino acids. The CDR3 region has the DNA TGTGCCAGCAGCCAAGGACTAGCGGGGGGCCTCACAGATACGCAGTATTTT. Amino acids: CASSQGLAGGLTDTQYF.

The chain employs TRBV7-9 and TRBJ1-1, with 8 bases fitting TRBD1. The CDR3 consists of 14 residues. Germline V lookup: CDR1 SEHNR, CDR2 FQNEAQ (reference sequence). After removal of 3 bases from V and 1 base from J, the junction contained 1 base not matched to a gene. The chain's CDR3 is CASSFGQGNTEAFF. The CDR3 coding sequence is TGTGCCAGCAGCTTTGGACAGGGGAACACTGAAGCTTTCTTT.